One and the same sample provided the 19 T cell receptor beta chains below, sequenced in a study of blood T cell repertoires in COVID-19. Libraries were prepared by immunoSEQ multiplex PCR; TCRdb keeps only in-frame clonotypes and omits some of them. The sample shows about 350,000 clones, about nine tenths of them seen only once. The sequenced sample was PBMCs or T cells enriched from blood (not recorded which). These receptor sequences come from a woman aged 25 to 45 who had been exposed to COVID-19.

This chain joins TRBV3-1 (or the pseudogene TRBV3-2) and TRBJ1-6; D gene ambiguous. The CDR3 is made up of 13 amino acids. With 0 bases removed from V and 8 bases from J, the gap between germline ends came to 5 bases. Germline CDR1 reads LGHDT; CDR2 reads YNNKEL (reference sequence). The CDR3 sequence is CASSQDRDSPLHF. The CDR3 nucleotides are TGTGCCAGCAGCCAAGATCGGGATTCACCCCTCCACTTT.

The rearrangement uses TRBV19 and TRBJ2-2; 10 nucleotides line up with TRBD1. The V segment lost 6 bases and the J segment 4 bases; nucleotides outside the gene matches: 5. Germline lookup yields CDR1 LNHDA and CDR2 SQIVND (reference sequence). The length of the CDR3 is 15 residues. The CDR3, as DNA: TGTGCCAGTAGCCGACAGGGGGCCAGCACCGGGGAGCTGTTTTTT. This gives the protein CASSRQGASTGELFF.

V gene TRBV24-1 combines with J gene TRBJ1-1; D gene uncertain. The V gene's germline CDR1 is KGHDR and CDR2 SFDVKD. V was clipped by 1 base and J by 3 bases, with 5 bases between them. CDR3 length equals 13 residues. The CDR3 DNA sequence: TGTGCCACCAGTGATTTCCGGGACACTGAAGCTTTCTTT. Translating gives CATSDFRDTEAFF.

V gene TRBV29-1 combines with J gene TRBJ2-1, with 16 bases identical to TRBD2. V lost 4 bases, J lost 7 bases, and 7 bases stayed unmatched. In germline, CDR1 is SQVTM, CDR2 ANQGSEA. This CDR3 is 16 amino acids long. In DNA, the CDR3 is TGCAGCGTTGCGGTGGGACTAGCGGGAGGGCGGAATGAGCAGTTCTTC. This translates into CSVAVGLAGGRNEQFF.

This clone occurred a few times. The rearrangement joins TRBV29-1 to TRBJ2-7, with 8 bases lining up with TRBD1. The CDR3 totals 13 residues. Germline V lookup: CDR1 SQVTM, CDR2 ANQGSEA. The trim removed 6 bases at V and 3 bases at J, leaving 7 bases unmatched. CDR3 sequence (DNA): TGCAGCGTGGAGGACAGGGTAGGCTACGAGCAGTACTTC. Protein: CSVEDRVGYEQYF.

The chain couples TRBV12-3 or TRBV12-4 to TRBJ2-4; 7 nucleotides line up with TRBD1. V shed 3 bases and J 9 bases; nucleotides not matched to a gene: 5. The CDR3 extends over 13 amino acids. The CDR3 is CASSFGQESIQYF. For the CDR3, the DNA is TGTGCCAGCAGTTTTGGACAGGAGAGCATTCAGTACTTC.

V and J are TRBV28 and TRBJ2-7; no reliable D call. Per the germline V gene, CDR1 is MDHEN and CDR2 is SYDVKM. Trimming shortened V by 3 bases and J by 2 bases, and 5 bases separated the two germline ends. The CDR3 runs 12 residues. The CDR3 sequence: CASSFNAYEQYF. The CDR3 DNA reads TGTGCCAGCAGTTTTAATGCCTACGAGCAGTACTTC.

This chain joins TRBV2 and TRBJ2-7, with D possibly being TRBD2 (6 bases). The germline gives CDR1 SNHLY, CDR2 FYNNEI. CDR3 length equals 16 residues. Trimming took off 3 bases at V and 0 bases at J, with 15 bases between the two ends. CDR3 protein: CASSDLLGDFSYEQYF. The CDR3 DNA is TGTGCCAGCAGTGATCTCCTGGGGGACTTCTCCTACGAGCAGTACTTC.

The chain is built from TRBV9 and TRBJ2-1; 12 bases fit TRBD2. Germline CDR1 and CDR2: SGDLS and YYNGEE. The CDR3 is 16 residues long. The trim removed 0 bases at V and 7 bases at J, leaving 5 bases unmatched. The CDR3 region has the DNA TGTGCCAGCAGCGTAGGACTAGCGGGAGCCGATAATGAGCAGTTCTTC. Its protein is CASSVGLAGADNEQFF.

The chain links TRBV3-1 (or the pseudogene TRBV3-2) to TRBJ2-3, with 9 bases lining up with TRBD2. The CDR3 is 18 amino acids. Germline CDR1 is LGHDT and CDR2 is YNNKEL (reference sequence). Losses at the gene ends were 4 bases for V and 4 bases for J; bases not matched to a gene: 15. The CDR3 nucleotides are TGTGCCAGCAGCCGGGCTGCCGGCGGGACTAGCAAGGCAGATACGCAGTATTTT. Its translation is CASSRAAGGTSKADTQYF.

This chain joins TRBV18 and TRBJ2-7; D might be TRBD2 (5 bases). Trimming stripped 5 bases from V and 1 base from J, with 15 bases between. The CDR3 has 15 residues. CDR1 is KGHSH, CDR2 LQKENI, per germline. The CDR3 coding sequence is TGTGCCAGCTCATCCACTAGGGCCATTTCCTACGAGCAGTACTTC. This codes for CASSSTRAISYEQYF.

The chain couples TRBV27 to TRBJ2-1; 7 nucleotides align to TRBD2. The CDR3 length is 14 residues. The trim removed 4 bases at V and 6 bases at J, leaving 6 bases unmatched. Germline V gene data show CDR1 as MNHEY and CDR2 as SMNVEV (reference sequence). Written as DNA, the CDR3 is TGTGCCAGCAGTTGGGGGGGAGCGGGCAATGAGCAGTTCTTC. Translated: CASSWGGAGNEQFF.

The V call is TRBV27, the J call TRBJ1-4; D is perhaps TRBD1 (6 bases). This CDR3 has 14 residues. The V end lost 5 bases, the J end lost 5 bases, and 12 bases lay between the germline ends. Germline values: CDR1 MNHEY, CDR2 SMNVEV (reference sequence). For the CDR3, the DNA is TGTGCCAGCAGTCACCGCGGGGGCAATGAAAAACTGTTTTTT. It encodes CASSHRGGNEKLFF. The full variable domain, its missing parts supplied by reference TRBV27 and TRBJ1-4, is EAQVTQNPRYLITVTGKKLTVTCSQNMNHEYMSWYRQDPGLGLRQIYYSMNVEVTDKGDVPEGYKVSRKEKRNFPLILESPSPNQTSLYFCASSHRGGNEKLFFGSGTQLSVL.

The chain uses TRBV5-3 and TRBJ2-7; 7 bases fit TRBD1. TRBV5-3 is an ORF, and what it does is uncertain. V shed 0 bases and J 2 bases; nucleotides not matched to a gene: 5. The CDR3 consists of 15 residues. The CDR3 DNA is TGTGCCAGAAGCTTGGCGGTACAGGGGCCCTACGAGCAGTACTTC. The encoded protein is CARSLAVQGPYEQYF.

This clone was detected only a few times. The chain combines TRBV12-3 or TRBV12-4 with TRBJ1-2, with D possibly being TRBD1 (6 bases). CDR3 length equals 13 residues. V lost 5 bases and J 8 bases, leaving 15 bases between the germline ends. The CDR3 DNA reads as TGTGCCAGCAGTCCTGGGGGGGCCCGCGGCTACACCTTC. Its translation is CASSPGGARGYTF.

This chain uses TRBV3-1 (or the pseudogene TRBV3-2) with TRBJ2-7, with D perhaps matching TRBD1 (6 bases). CDR1 and CDR2 (germline): LGHDT, YNNKEL (reference sequence). Trimming stripped 5 bases from V and 3 bases from J, with 17 bases between. This CDR3 region has 15 residues. The CDR3 sequence is CASSRGTQGHYEQYF. The CDR3 coding sequence is TGTGCCAGCAGCAGAGGGACGCAGGGGCACTACGAGCAGTACTTC.

J is TRBJ1-2 and V is TRBV4-2; D gene uncertain. This CDR3 has 14 residues. Trimming cost V 0 bases and J 3 bases, with 8 bases left between them. Germline-derived CDR1 and CDR2 are LGHNA and YNFKEQ. The CDR3 region has the DNA TGTGCCAGCAGCCAAGAAACGGAGTACTATGGCTACACCTTC. The encoded protein is CASSQETEYYGYTF.

The V call is TRBV19, the J call TRBJ2-1; 8 bases match TRBD1. Unmatched junction bases numbered 7, after V lost 3 bases and J lost 9 bases. The CDR3 extends over 14 amino acids. CDR1 is LNHDA, CDR2 SQIVND, per germline (reference sequence). The CDR3 region is CASSIGTGEVEQFF. The CDR3 DNA sequence: TGTGCCAGTAGTATTGGGACAGGAGAAGTTGAGCAGTTCTTC.

This clone was seen a single time. The chain has TRBV10-3 and TRBJ1-6; tentative D call: TRBD1 (5 bases). Trimming pared 5 bases from V and 5 bases from J, leaving 19 bases between. The CDR3 consists of 17 residues. Germline CDR1 ENHRY, CDR2 SYGVKD. CDR3: CAISRLGGTGNNSPLHF. In nucleotides, the CDR3 is TGTGCCATCAGTCGACTTGGGGGGACGGGGAATAATTCACCCCTCCACTTT.